The clone carrying this TCR beta chain was found many times. This sample was included in a study of neurological immune-mediated disorders. CDR1 and CDR2 from the germline V gene are SEHNR and FQNEAQ (reference sequence). The V and J ends lost 3 bases and 3 bases, in that order; junction bases with no gene match: 5. CDR3 length: 15 amino acids. MiXCR, applied by TCRdb to the 5' RACE reads, yields one record per CDR3 protein. The sample has roughly 89,000 distinct CDR3 sequences; roughly 2.6% are singletons. Sequenced: PBMCs. V usage is TRBV7-9 and J usage is TRBJ2-1, with 7 bases that match TRBD2. The clonotype originates from a woman in her 30s with multiple sclerosis. The CDR3 region is CASSLGRGNYNEQFF. The CDR3 DNA sequence: TGTGCCAGCAGCTTGGGGAGGGGAAACTACAATGAGCAGTTCTTC.